Shown below are 13 T cell receptor beta chains from a single sample sequenced in a study of blood T cell repertoires in COVID-19. Sequencing used immunoSEQ multiplex PCR; TCRdb keeps in-frame clones, though not all of them. The table has 390,000 or so clones, just under 90% seen once. The sample consisted of PBMCs or T cells enriched from blood (not recorded which). These receptors were obtained from a woman aged 45-59 years who had recovered from COVID-19.

The CDR3 DNA reads TGTGCCAGCAGCTTAGCGACTTCCGGGGGTACGCAGTATTTT. It is translated as CASSLATSGGTQYF. The rearrangement uses TRBV7-9 and TRBJ2-3; possible D gene TRBD2, 6 bases. Germline values: CDR1 SEHNR, CDR2 FQNEAQ (reference sequence). V was trimmed by 0 bases and J by 8 bases, leaving 12 bases between them. The CDR3 is 14 residues long.

This clone was detected once. The J gene is TRBJ1-1, the V gene TRBV4-2; no clear D gene. The V and J ends lost 1 base and 2 bases respectively, with 11 bases between them. Per germline, CDR1 LGHNA and CDR2 YNFKEQ. The CDR3 length is 15 residues. The CDR3 DNA reads TGTGCCAGCAGCCAAGTAAAGGGAGGCAACACTGAAGCTTTCTTT. This codes for CASSQVKGGNTEAFF.

This clone came up a few times. This CDR3 is CASSSLDRPLAVSLHF. CDR3 DNA sequence: TGTGCCAGCAGCTCGCTGGACAGGCCCCTGGCGGTATCCCTCCACTTT. The chain has TRBV5-8 and TRBJ1-6; TRBD1 matches 7 bases. Germline V gene lookup returns CDR1 SGHTS and CDR2 YDEGEE. The CDR3 covers 16 residues. V shed 3 bases and J 14 bases; nucleotides not matched to a gene: 17.

This rearrangement joins TRBV28 to TRBJ1-5, with 8 bases lining up with TRBD1. With V trimmed by 6 bases and J by 3 bases, 7 bases remained unmatched. Germline V gene lookup returns CDR1 MDHEN and CDR2 SYDVKM. The CDR3 has 15 amino acids. CDR3: CASSLPGQANQPQHF. CDR3 nucleotides: TGTGCCAGCAGCCTTCCGGGACAGGCCAATCAGCCCCAGCATTTT.

The rearrangement uses TRBV7-9 and TRBJ2-6, with D possibly matching TRBD1 (6 bases). CDR1 SEHNR and CDR2 FQNEAQ come from the germline V gene (reference sequence). The length of the CDR3 is 17 residues. Trimming took off 5 bases at V and 1 base at J, with 15 bases between the two ends. The DNA of the CDR3 is TGTGCCAGCAGCCGTCCCGGGACATTATCTGGGGCCAACGTCCTGACTTTC. This encodes CASSRPGTLSGANVLTF. Looking up the rest from reference TRBV7-9 and TRBJ2-6 gives the full variable domain: DTGVSQNPRHKITKRGQNVTFRCDPISEHNRLYWYRQTLGQGPEFLTYFQNEAQLEKSRLLSDRFSAERPKGSFSTLEIQRTEQGDSAMYLCASSRPGTLSGANVLTFGAGSRLTVL.

Concerning this clone itself: Other DNA sequences of this sample code for an identical CDR3. The V gene is TRBV30, the J gene TRBJ1-5; possible D gene TRBD1, 6 bases. Germline V gene data show CDR1 as GTSNPN and CDR2 as SVGIG (reference sequence). The CDR3 contains 13 residues. V lost 1 base to trimming and J lost 6 bases, with 10 bases between them. CDR3 nucleotide sequence: TGTGCCTGGAGTGCACAGGGTGGTCAGCCCCAGCATTTT. It codes for CAWSAQGGQPQHF.

DNA for the CDR3: TGTGCCACCAGTGACTCCGGGACAGAAGTACGAGATACGCAGTATTTT. The encoded protein is CATSDSGTEVRDTQYF. The J gene is TRBJ2-3, the V gene TRBV24-1, with 7 bases identical to TRBD1. The CDR3 contains 16 residues. V lost 4 bases and J lost 5; bases outside the gene matches: 11. CDR1 is KGHDR, CDR2 SFDVKD, per germline.

The rearrangement uses TRBV14 and TRBJ1-1, with no clear D. In germline, CDR1 is SGHDN, CDR2 FVKESK. Trimming shortened V by 1 base and J by 6 bases, and 9 bases separated the two germline ends. The CDR3 extends over 13 amino acids. The CDR3 DNA reads as TGTGCCAGCAGCCAAGCTCCACGGGCTGAAGCTTTCTTT. Translation: CASSQAPRAEAFF.

This clone was recorded only once. This chain uses TRBV5-1 with TRBJ2-7, with TRBD1 matching over 7 bases. Germline V gene sequence: CDR1 SGHRS, CDR2 YFSETQ. Unmatched junction bases numbered 6, after V lost 0 bases and J lost 3 bases. This CDR3 contains 15 residues. The CDR3 DNA sequence: TGCGCCAGCAGCTTGGACCCAGGACAGGACTACGAGCAGTACTTC. It translates to CASSLDPGQDYEQYF.

The chain uses TRBV5-1 and TRBJ1-1; 8 nucleotides agree with TRBD1. CDR3 length: 16 residues. V lost 5 bases to trimming and J lost 4 bases; unmatched junction nucleotides: 13. Germline lookup yields CDR1 SGHRS and CDR2 YFSETQ. CDR3: CASRISEQGVGTEAFF. CDR3 coding DNA: TGCGCCAGCAGAATCTCGGAACAGGGGGTTGGCACTGAAGCTTTCTTT.

The J gene is TRBJ2-3, the V gene TRBV5-8; a possible D gene is TRBD2 (5 bases). This CDR3 has 15 amino acids. The V gene lost 4 bases and the J gene lost 4 bases, with 16 bases spanning the gap. Germline assignment: CDR1 SGHTS and CDR2 YDEGEE. The CDR3 sequence: CASSPGSSASDTQYF. CDR3 nucleotide sequence: TGTGCCAGCAGCCCGGGATCCTCCGCTTCAGATACGCAGTATTTT.

The J gene is TRBJ1-1, the V gene TRBV29-1; 7 bases match TRBD1. The CDR3 spans 13 residues. The germline gives CDR1 SQVTM, CDR2 ANQGSEA. V was pared by 6 bases and J by 0 bases, with 4 bases of the junction left unmatched. CDR3 residues: CSVPGGLNTEAFF. CDR3 DNA sequence: TGCAGCGTGCCAGGGGGTTTGAACACTGAAGCTTTCTTT.

The V gene is TRBV6-5, the J gene TRBJ1-1, with TRBD1 matching 10 bases. This CDR3 contains 13 residues. Germline V CDR1 and CDR2: MNHEY, SVGAGI. V shed 4 bases, J shed 7 bases, and the junction held 3 bases outside the gene matches. In DNA, the CDR3 is TGTGCCAGCAGTTTCGGGACAGGGGATGAAGCTTTCTTT. It yields the protein CASSFGTGDEAFF.